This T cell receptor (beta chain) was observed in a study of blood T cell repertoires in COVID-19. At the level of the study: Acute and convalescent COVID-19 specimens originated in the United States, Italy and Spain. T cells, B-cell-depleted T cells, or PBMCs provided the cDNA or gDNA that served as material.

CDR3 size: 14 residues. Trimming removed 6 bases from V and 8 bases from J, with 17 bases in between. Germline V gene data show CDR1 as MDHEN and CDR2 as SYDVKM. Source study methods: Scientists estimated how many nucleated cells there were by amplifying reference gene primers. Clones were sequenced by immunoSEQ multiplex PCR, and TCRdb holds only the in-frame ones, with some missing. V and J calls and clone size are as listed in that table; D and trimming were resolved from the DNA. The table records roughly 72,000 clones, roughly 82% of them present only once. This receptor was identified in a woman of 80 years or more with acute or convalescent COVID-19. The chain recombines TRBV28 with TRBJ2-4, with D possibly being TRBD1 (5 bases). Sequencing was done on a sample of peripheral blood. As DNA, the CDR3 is TGTGCCAGCAGACCAGCAGGGTCAGGAGACATTCAGTACTTC. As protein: CASRPAGSGDIQYF.